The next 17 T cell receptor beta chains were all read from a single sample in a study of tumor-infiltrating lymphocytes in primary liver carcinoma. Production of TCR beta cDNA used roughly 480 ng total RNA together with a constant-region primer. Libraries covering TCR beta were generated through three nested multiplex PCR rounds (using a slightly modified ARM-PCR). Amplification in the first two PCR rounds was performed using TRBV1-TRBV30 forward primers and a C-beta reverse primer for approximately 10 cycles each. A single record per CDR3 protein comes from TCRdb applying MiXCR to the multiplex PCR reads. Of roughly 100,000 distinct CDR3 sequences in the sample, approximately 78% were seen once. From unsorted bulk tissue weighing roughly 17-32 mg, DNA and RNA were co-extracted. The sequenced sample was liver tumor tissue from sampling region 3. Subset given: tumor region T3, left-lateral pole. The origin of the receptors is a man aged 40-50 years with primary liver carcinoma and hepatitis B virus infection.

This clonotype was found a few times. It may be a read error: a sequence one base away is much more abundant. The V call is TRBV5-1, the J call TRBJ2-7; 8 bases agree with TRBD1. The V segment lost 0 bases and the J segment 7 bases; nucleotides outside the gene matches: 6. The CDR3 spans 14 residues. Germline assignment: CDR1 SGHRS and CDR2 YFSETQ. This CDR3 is CASSLAGTGGEQYF. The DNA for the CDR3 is TGCGCCAGCAGCTTGGCCGGGACAGGCGGTGAGCAGTACTTC.

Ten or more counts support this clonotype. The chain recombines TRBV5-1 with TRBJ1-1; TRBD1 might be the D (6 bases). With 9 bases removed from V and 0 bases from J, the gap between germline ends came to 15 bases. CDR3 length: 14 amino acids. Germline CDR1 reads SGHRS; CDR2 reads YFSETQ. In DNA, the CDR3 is TGCGCCACCGCGTCGGGGGACATGAACACTGAAGCTTTCTTT. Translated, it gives CATASGDMNTEAFF.

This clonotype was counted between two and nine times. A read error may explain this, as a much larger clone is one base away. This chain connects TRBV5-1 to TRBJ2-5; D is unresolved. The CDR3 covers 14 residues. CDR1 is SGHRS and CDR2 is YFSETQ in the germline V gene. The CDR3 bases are TGCGCCAGCAGCTTGGAGTTCCATCAAGAGATCCAGTACTTC. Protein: CASSLEFHQEIQYF. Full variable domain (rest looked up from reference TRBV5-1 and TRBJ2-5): KAGVTQTPRYLIKTRGQQVTLSCSPISGHRSVSWYQQTPGQGLQFLFEYFSETQRNKGNFPGRFSGRQFSNSRSEMNVSTLELGDSALYLCASSLEFHQEIQYFGPGTRLLVL.

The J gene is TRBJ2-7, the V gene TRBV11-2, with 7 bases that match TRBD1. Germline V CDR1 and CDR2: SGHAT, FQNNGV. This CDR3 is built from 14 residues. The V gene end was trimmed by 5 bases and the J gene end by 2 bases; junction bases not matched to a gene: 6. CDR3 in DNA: TGTGCCAGCAGCCCTGACAGGGCGGCCTACGAGCAGTACTTC. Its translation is CASSPDRAAYEQYF.

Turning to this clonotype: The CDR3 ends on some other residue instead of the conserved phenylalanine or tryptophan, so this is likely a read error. CDR3 sequence: CAISSVAGGVEQFY. The DNA of the CDR3 is TGTGCCATCAGTTCCGTAGCGGGAGGGGTTGAGCAGTTCTAC. The chain combines TRBV12-3 or TRBV12-4 with TRBJ2-1; 11 bases match TRBD2. The CDR3 contains 14 residues.

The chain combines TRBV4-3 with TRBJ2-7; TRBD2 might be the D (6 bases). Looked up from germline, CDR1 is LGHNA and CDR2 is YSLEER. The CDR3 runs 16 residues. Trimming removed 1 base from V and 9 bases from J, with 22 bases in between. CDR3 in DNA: TGCGCCAGCAGCCAAGGGGCGGGGAGCAGATACCACGTGCAGTACTTC. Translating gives CASSQGAGSRYHVQYF.

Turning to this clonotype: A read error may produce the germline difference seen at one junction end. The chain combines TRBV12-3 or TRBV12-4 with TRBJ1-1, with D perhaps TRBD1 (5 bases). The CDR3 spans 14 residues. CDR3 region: CTSSLGLMNTEAFF. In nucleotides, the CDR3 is TGTACCAGCAGTTTGGGGCTAATGAACACTGAAGCTTTCTTT.

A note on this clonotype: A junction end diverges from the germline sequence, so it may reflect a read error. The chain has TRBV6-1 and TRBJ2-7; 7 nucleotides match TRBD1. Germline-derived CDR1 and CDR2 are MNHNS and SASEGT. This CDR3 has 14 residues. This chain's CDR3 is CTSSPDREYYEQYF. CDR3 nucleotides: TGTACCAGCAGTCCAGACAGGGAATATTACGAGCAGTACTTC.

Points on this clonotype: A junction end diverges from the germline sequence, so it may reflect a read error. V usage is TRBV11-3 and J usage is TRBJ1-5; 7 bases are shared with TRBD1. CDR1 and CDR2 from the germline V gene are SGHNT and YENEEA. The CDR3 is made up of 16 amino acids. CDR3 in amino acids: CASSSGQTISSQPQHF. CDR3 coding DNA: TGTGCGAGCAGCTCGGGACAGACGATTAGCAGTCAGCCCCAGCATTTT.

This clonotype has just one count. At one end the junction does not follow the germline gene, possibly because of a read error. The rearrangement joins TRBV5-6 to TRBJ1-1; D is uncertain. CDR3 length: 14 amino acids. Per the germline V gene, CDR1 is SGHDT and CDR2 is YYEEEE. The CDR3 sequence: CASSARQVRTEAFF. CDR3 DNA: TGTGCCAGCAGCGCACGGCAGGTGCGGACTGAGGCTTTCTTT.

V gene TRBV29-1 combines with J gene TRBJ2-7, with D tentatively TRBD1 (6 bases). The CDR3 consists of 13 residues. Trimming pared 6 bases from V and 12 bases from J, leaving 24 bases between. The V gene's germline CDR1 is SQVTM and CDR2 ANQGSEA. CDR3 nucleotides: TGCAGCGTCGATACAGGGTATGCCGACGATCTGTACTTC. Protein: CSVDTGYADDLYF.

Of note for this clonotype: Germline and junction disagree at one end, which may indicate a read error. The CDR3 region is CASNRLTDYNEQFF. CDR3 DNA sequence: TGTGCCAGCAATCGACTAACGGATTACAATGAGCAGTTCTTT. The chain couples TRBV6-5 to TRBJ2-1; a weak D match, TRBD2 (5 bases). CDR3 length: 14 amino acids. In germline, CDR1 is MNHEY, CDR2 SVGAGI.

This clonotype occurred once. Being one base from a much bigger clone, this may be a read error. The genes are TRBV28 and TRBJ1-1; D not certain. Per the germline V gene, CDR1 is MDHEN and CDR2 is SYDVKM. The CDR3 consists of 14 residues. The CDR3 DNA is TGTGTCAGCAGACTCTCGAAATCGACGACTGAAGCTTTCTTT. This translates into CVSRLSKSTTEAFF.

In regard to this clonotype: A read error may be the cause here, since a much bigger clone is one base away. The CDR3 is CTSSPWDVSGNTIYF. The CDR3 bases are TGTACCAGCAGCCCCTGGGACGTCTCTGGAAACACCATATATTTT. The chain is built from TRBV5-6 and TRBJ1-3; D is possibly TRBD1 (5 bases). Germline CDR1 is SGHDT and CDR2 is YYEEEE. The CDR3 has 15 residues.

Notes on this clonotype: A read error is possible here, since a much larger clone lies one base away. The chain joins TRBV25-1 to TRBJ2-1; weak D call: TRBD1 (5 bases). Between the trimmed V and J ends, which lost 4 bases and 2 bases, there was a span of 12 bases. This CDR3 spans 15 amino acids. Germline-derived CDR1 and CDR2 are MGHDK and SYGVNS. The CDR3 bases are TGTGCCAGCAGTGTACATGGGGCCCCCTACAATGAGCAGTTCTTC. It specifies CASSVHGAPYNEQFF.

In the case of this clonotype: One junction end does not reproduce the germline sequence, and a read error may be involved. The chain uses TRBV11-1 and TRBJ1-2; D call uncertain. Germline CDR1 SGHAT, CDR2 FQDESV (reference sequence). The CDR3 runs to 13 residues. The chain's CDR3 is CASSLVHNDGYIF. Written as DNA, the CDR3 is TGTGCCAGCAGCCTGGTCCATAACGATGGCTACATCTTC.

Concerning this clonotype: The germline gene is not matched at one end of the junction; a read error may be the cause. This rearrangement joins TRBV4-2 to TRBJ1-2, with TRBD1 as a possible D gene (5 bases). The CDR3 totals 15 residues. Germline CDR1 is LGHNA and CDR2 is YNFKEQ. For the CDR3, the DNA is TGTGCCAGCAGCCAGGGGACGGTCAGTAACTATGGCTACAGCTTC. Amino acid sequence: CASSQGTVSNYGYSF.